This note documents a single TCR beta chain sequence. Its matching antigen is unknown. This record comes from a study of CXCR3-negative and CXCR3-positive naive CD8 T cells. Findings and limits, study-wide: Similar TRBV-TRBJ usage characterized naive CXCR3-negative and CXCR3-positive cells; memory cells differed. TCR strength was inferred from TRB CDR3 properties, while surface CD5 was comparable between naive subsets. Upon cryopreservation, CXCR3 expression partially decreased, and most assays used fresh PBMCs.

TRB cDNA was prepared as libraries by UMI-labeled 5' RACE. TCRdb derives one entry per CDR3 protein from the 5' RACE reads, leaving out DNA. Its clone listing holds 45,000 to 70,000 distinct CDR3 sequences. This CDR3 spans 15 amino acids. The germline V gene has CDR1 SEHNR and CDR2 FQNEAQ (reference sequence). The specimen was memory CD8+ T cells from blood. The chain is built from TRBV7-9 and TRBJ2-5. This TCR came from a human donor in good health. Some clones in this sample may be carry-over from other donors' samples. CDR3 in amino acids: CASSFLGVDQETQYF.